The rows below give T cell receptor beta chains drawn from one sample of a study of beta chain features in type 1 diabetes. Sequenced by immunoSEQ multiplex PCR; TCRdb stores in-frame clones only, minus some. The sample gives around 320,000 clones, roughly 15% of which show up once; more than 6.5% is in the top ten. The sample was central memory CD4+ T cells from blood. These receptor sequences come from a man aged 25 to 40 in good health. CDR3s include the opening cysteine and the closing phenylalanine or tryptophan. The D gene is left open where the match is weak. Clone size is given for some rows only: seen once, a few or many times, or a class if the clone is expanded.

few NA TRBJ2-3 TRBV11-3 TGTGCCAGCAGCCAAGGACATAGCACAGATACGCAGTATTTT CASSQGHSTDTQYF
NA NA TRBJ2-1 TRBV28 TGTGCCAGCAGTTTAAAGAATGAGCAGTTCTTC CASSLKNEQFF
few NA TRBJ1-2 TRBV30 TGTGCCAGTACTCCGGGGCAAGCATATGGCTACACCTTC CASTPGQAYGYTF
NA NA TRBJ2-3 TRBV6-6 TGTGCCAGCAGTTACCCCTTTGGCACAGATACGCAGTATTTT CASSYPFGTDTQYF
NA NA TRBJ2-3 TRBV5-4 TGTGCCAGCAGCCCTAGCGTGTACACAGATACGCAGTATTTT CASSPSVYTDTQYF
few TRBD1 TRBJ2-1 TRBV14 TGTGCCAGCAGCCAAGATACCGGGACAGGGGGGTACAATGAGCAGTTCTTC CASSQDTGTGGYNEQFF
NA TRBD1 TRBJ2-5 TRBV6-1 TGTGCCAGCACAGGGACAGGGGTGACCCAGTACTTC CASTGTGVTQYF
NA NA TRBJ2-5 TRBV5-1 TGCGCCAGCAGCCCGCAAGGGGCGCGAGAGACCCAGTACTTC CASSPQGARETQYF
few NA TRBJ2-5 TRBV12-5 TGTGCTAGTGGTCCTGGCAGGCAAGGGGGTAGGAGCCAAGAGACCCAGTACTTC CASGPGRQGGRSQETQYF
NA NA TRBJ2-3 TRBV6-5 TGTGCCAGCAGAACCACAAAAAGCACAGATACGCAGTATTTT CASRTTKSTDTQYF
few NA TRBJ2-2 TRBV5-4 TGTGCCAGCAGCTCAACCTCGGACAGTTCGAACACCGGGGAGCTGTTTTTT CASSSTSDSSNTGELFF
many TRBD2 TRBJ2-1 TRBV10-3 TGTGCCATCAGCCGGACTAGCGGGGGGGCGGATGAGCAGTTCTTC CAISRTSGGADEQFF
NA NA TRBJ2-5 TRBV7-9 TGTGCCAGCAGCGAGGGGGAGACCCAGTACTTC CASSEGETQYF
NA NA TRBJ2-6 TRBV7-8 TGTGCGGTGGGGGGTACTGGGGCCAACGTCCTGACTTTC CAVGGTGANVLTF
few NA TRBJ2-7 TRBV2 TGTGCCAGCAGTGGGAGGGCGTACGAGCAGTACTTC CASSGRAYEQYF
NA NA TRBJ2-4 TRBV9 TGTGCCAGCAGCTCTGGGGAAGCCAAAAACATTCAGTACTTC CASSSGEAKNIQYF
many NA TRBJ2-6 TRBV7-9 TGTGCCAGCAGCCCGTGGGGCTCTGGGGCCAACGTCCTGACTTTC CASSPWGSGANVLTF
many NA TRBJ2-1 TRBV18 TGTGCCAGCTCCCTCGAAGGATTCTCGGAGCAGTTCTTC CASSLEGFSEQFF
NA NA TRBJ2-3 TRBV30 TGTGCCTGGCAACGTCGGGAGCGCGATACGCAGTATTTT CAWQRRERDTQYF
NA NA TRBJ1-2 TRBV7-2 TGTGCCAGCAGCTTAGCGGTGGCAGGGGAGGGCTACACCTTC CASSLAVAGEGYTF
NA NA TRBJ2-4 TRBV18 TGTGCCAGCTCGAGGGAGAAGGGCGAGTTGCCCAAAAACATTCAGTACTTC CASSREKGELPKNIQYF
NA NA TRBJ1-2 TRBV10-3 TGTGCCAGCAGTTCCGGGATTGGCTACACCTTC CASSSGIGYTF
NA TRBD2 TRBJ2-5 TRBV6-5 TGTGCCAGCAGTTCCGGACTAGCGGGAGAGACCCAGTACTTC CASSSGLAGETQYF
many NA TRBJ2-3 TRBV5-8 TGTGCCAGCAGCCTGGGACGGAGGATCACAGATACGCAGTATTTT CASSLGRRITDTQYF
NA NA TRBJ1-1 TRBV6-1 TGTGCCAGCAGGAAGGGAAGGGACACTGAAGCTTTCTTT CASRKGRDTEAFF
few TRBD1 TRBJ2-2 TRBV7-2 TGTGCCAGCAGCTCCCGACAGGGGCCCGGGGAGCTGTTTTTT CASSSRQGPGELFF
few NA TRBJ1-2 TRBV27 TGTGCCAGCAGTTCACGAGGATTCCTATTTGGCAACTATGGCTACACCTTC CASSSRGFLFGNYGYTF
few TRBD2 TRBJ2-1 TRBV4-1 TGCGCCAGCAGCCAAGAAGGCCTAGCGGGAGCCTACAATGAGCAGTTCTTC CASSQEGLAGAYNEQFF
NA NA TRBJ2-3 TRBV19 TGTGCCAGTAGTATCGACGGAGATACGCAGTATTTT CASSIDGDTQYF
NA NA TRBJ1-6 TRBV4-1 TGCGCCAGCAGCCAAGATGGGCCCGGGGACAATTCACCCCTCCACTTT CASSQDGPGDNSPLHF
NA NA TRBJ1-2 TRBV9 TGTGCCAGCAGCGTTGTACAGAACTATGGCTACACCTTC CASSVVQNYGYTF
few TRBD2 TRBJ2-1 TRBV27 TGTGCCAGCAGTTTCAACTCCCCCCGGACTAGCGAGCAGTTCTTC CASSFNSPRTSEQFF
NA NA TRBJ2-4 TRBV30 TGTGCCTGGGGACTTCGGGCTACCATAGCCAAAAACATTCAGTACTTC CAWGLRATIAKNIQYF
few NA TRBJ2-1 TRBV7-9 TGTGCCAGCAGCCCCCTCGTCCTCTACAATGAGCAGTTCTTC CASSPLVLYNEQFF
NA TRBD2 TRBJ2-3 TRBV4-3 TGCGCCAGCAGCCAATCAGGACTAGCCGACACAGATACGCAGTATTTT CASSQSGLADTDTQYF
NA NA TRBJ1-4 TRBV6-5 TGTGCCAGCGGCCGACAGACGACTAATGAAAAACTGTTTTTT CASGRQTTNEKLFF
NA TRBD1 TRBJ1-2 TRBV6-5 TGTGCCACCCGACCAGGACAGGCGCCTAACTATGGCTACACCTTC CATRPGQAPNYGYTF
few TRBD1 TRBJ2-7 TRBV6-6 TGTGCCAGCAGTCCTACAGGGGGAAGCTCCTACGAGCAGTACTTC CASSPTGGSSYEQYF
once NA TRBJ1-1 TRBV11-2 TGTGCCAGCAGCTTAGATTCAGGCGGGAACACTGAAGCTTTCTTT CASSLDSGGNTEAFF
NA NA TRBJ1-5 TRBV4-2 TGTGCCAGCAGCCTAGGATTTAATCAGCCCCAGCATTTT CASSLGFNQPQHF
NA NA TRBJ1-3 TRBV4-3 TGCGCCAGCAGCCAAGAAGGGCCCCGAAACACCATATATTTT CASSQEGPRNTIYF
many TRBD1 TRBJ1-1 TRBV10-3 TGTGCCATCAGTGAGACAGGGGGGACTTCGGAAGCTTTCTTT CAISETGGTSEAFF
NA TRBD1 TRBJ1-1 TRBV11-1 TGTGCCAGCAGCTTAACAGGGGGGCGCTTGGGGAACACTGAAGCTTTCTTT CASSLTGGRLGNTEAFF
NA NA TRBJ1-1 TRBV5-5 TGCGCCAGCAGCCAAGGTCGGTACACTGAAGCTTTCTTT CASSQGRYTEAFF
few NA TRBJ2-1 TRBV7-2 TGTGCCAGCAGCTCCACAGGTAGCTCCTACAATGAGCAGTTCTTC CASSSTGSSYNEQFF
few TRBD2 TRBJ2-3 TRBV4-1 TGCGCCAGCAGCCAAGATCGGCTAGCGGGACACACAGATACGCAGTATTTT CASSQDRLAGHTDTQYF
many TRBD2 TRBJ2-5 TRBV30 TGTGCCTGGAGCATGGGGACTAGCGGGAGAGACGAGACCCAGTACTTC CAWSMGTSGRDETQYF
few TRBD1 TRBJ1-1 TRBV7-8 TGTGCCAGCAGCCCGACAGGGATTCAGGCCACTGAAGCTTTCTTT CASSPTGIQATEAFF
many NA TRBJ1-2 TRBV4-1 TGCGCCAGCAGCCAAGATCCTAAGGACTATGGCTACACCTTC CASSQDPKDYGYTF
many NA TRBJ1-2 TRBV23-1 TGCGCCAGCAGTCAATCAGCTGAACAGCGTCCCTATGGCTACACCTTC CASSQSAEQRPYGYTF
NA TRBD1 TRBJ1-1 TRBV4-3 TGCGCCAGCAGCCACCAGACAGGGGGAATCACTGAAGCTTTCTTT CASSHQTGGITEAFF
many NA TRBJ1-4 TRBV7-9 TGTGCCAGCAGCTCCGAGGGGCTTGCGGAAAAACTGTTTTTT CASSSEGLAEKLFF
NA NA TRBJ2-1 TRBV25-1 TGTGCCAGCAGTGAATATAAGGGGTGGGGAAATGAGCAGTTCTTC CASSEYKGWGNEQFF
few NA TRBJ1-5 TRBV5-6 TGTGCCAGCAGCTTGGTTCGGGGGACACAGCCCCAGCATTTT CASSLVRGTQPQHF
few TRBD2 TRBJ2-3 TRBV7-8 TGTGCCAGCAGCTTGACTAGCGGGGATACGCAGTATTTT CASSLTSGDTQYF
NA NA TRBJ2-5 TRBV18 TGTGCCAGCTCACCCAGCGCGGGAGAGACCCAGTACTTC CASSPSAGETQYF
NA NA TRBJ2-2 TRBV7-9 TGTGCCAGCAGCCCTCTTACCGGGGAGCTGTTTTTT CASSPLTGELFF